The T cell receptor beta chain described here comes from a study of Ad26.COV2.S vaccination and SARS-CoV-2 variants. Study background: The study gave Ad26.COV2.S intramuscularly, once or twice 56 days apart.

Per germline, CDR1 SNHLY and CDR2 FYNNEI. Trimming removed 4 bases at V and 7 bases at J, with 11 bases between. The CDR3 sequence is 14 residues long. Study findings and constraints: Ad26.COV2.S recipients had broader spike-specific TCRs (P = 0.0014). Placebo recipients and vaccine recipients were similar in non-spike TCR breadth.

Repertoires were generated with immunoSEQ multiplex PCR, while TCRdb's copy carries only in-frame clones and drops some. The sample has roughly 320,000 clones; 70% to 90% are singletons. Concerning this clone itself: The antigen is not known.

Treatment of the sample: roughly 19 received Ad26.COV2.S at low or high dose, single or two shots; 5 received placebo; per-sample allocation not given. Day 63 after the first injection of vaccine or placebo was the sampling time. Within Boston, the person who donated was an adult of 18-55 years. The rearrangement uses TRBV2 and TRBJ1-6; no clear D. The receptor's source is a person aged 18 to 59 who received the Ad26.COV2.S COVID-19 vaccine or a placebo. Material: peripheral blood, obtained in a trial of Ad26.COV2.S vaccine versus placebo. CDR3 DNA: TGTGCCAGCAGTGTCCTCCAAAGGAATTCACCCCTCCACTTT. Encoded protein: CASSVLQRNSPLHF.